This T cell receptor beta chain was obtained from a study of blood T cells in healthy people across ages. Between the trimmed V and J ends, which lost 3 bases and 4 bases, there was a span of 18 bases. Germline V gene lookup returns CDR1 MNHEY and CDR2 SVGEGT. This CDR3 is 16 amino acids long. This clonotype was seen only a few times. Sample-barcoded 5' priming and a J-beta primer mix drove a second PCR of 7 to 11 cycles. TCRdb re-called the 5' RACE reads with MiXCR, one entry per CDR3 protein. There are 730,000 or so distinct CDR3 sequences in the sample; around 38% occur only once, and 25% to 35% lies in the top ten. Every donor contributed about 10 milliliters of peripheral blood by blood draw.

The clonotype originates from a man older than 75 in good health. The sequenced sample was blood. The chain uses TRBV6-2 or TRBV6-3 and TRBJ2-5; D possibly corresponds to TRBD1 (6 bases). The CDR3 reads CASSYLSGARGETQYF. The DNA of the CDR3 is TGTGCCAGCAGTTATTTATCAGGGGCCCGCGGAGAGACCCAGTACTTC.